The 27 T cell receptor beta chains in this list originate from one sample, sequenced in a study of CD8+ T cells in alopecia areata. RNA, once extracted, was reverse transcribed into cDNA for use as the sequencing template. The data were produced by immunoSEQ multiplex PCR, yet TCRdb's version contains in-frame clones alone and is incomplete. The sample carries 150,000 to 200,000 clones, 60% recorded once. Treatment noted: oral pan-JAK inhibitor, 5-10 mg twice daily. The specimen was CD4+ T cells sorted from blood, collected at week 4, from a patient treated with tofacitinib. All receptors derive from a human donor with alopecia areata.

The CDR3 bases are TGTGCCAGCAGCTTTATAGCGGGGGCCTTTCAAGAGACCCAGTACTTC. As protein: CASSFIAGAFQETQYF. The chain employs TRBV14 and TRBJ2-5; TRBD2 matches at 9 bases. V shed 5 bases, J shed 2 bases, and the junction held 9 bases outside the gene matches. Germline CDR1 and CDR2: SGHDN and FVKESK. The CDR3 runs 16 residues.

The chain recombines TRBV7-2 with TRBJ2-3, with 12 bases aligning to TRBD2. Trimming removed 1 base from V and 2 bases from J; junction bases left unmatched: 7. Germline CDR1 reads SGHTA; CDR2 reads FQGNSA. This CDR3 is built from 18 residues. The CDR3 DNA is TGTGCCAGCAGCTTAGTTCGGCTAGCGGGGGGGCACACAGATACGCAGTATTTT. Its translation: CASSLVRLAGGHTDTQYF.

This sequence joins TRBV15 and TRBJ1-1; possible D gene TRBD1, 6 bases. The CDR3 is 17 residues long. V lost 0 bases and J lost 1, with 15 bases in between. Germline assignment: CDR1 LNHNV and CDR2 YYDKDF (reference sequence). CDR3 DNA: TGTGCCACCAGCAGAGATACGGGAGGGGGACCGAACACTGAAGCTTTCTTT. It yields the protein CATSRDTGGGPNTEAFF.

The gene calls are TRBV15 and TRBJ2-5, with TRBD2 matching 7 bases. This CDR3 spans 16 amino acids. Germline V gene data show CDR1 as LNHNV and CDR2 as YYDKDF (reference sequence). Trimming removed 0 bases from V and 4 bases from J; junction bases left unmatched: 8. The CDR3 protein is CATSRDLSGVGETQYF. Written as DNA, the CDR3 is TGTGCCACCAGCAGAGATCTCAGCGGGGTGGGAGAGACCCAGTACTTC.

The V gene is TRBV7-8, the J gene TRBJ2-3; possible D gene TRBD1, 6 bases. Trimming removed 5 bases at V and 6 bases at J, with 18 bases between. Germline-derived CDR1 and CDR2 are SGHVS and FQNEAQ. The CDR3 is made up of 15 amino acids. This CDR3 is CASSLMINRADTQYF. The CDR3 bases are TGTGCCAGCAGCCTAATGATTAACAGGGCCGATACGCAGTATTTT.

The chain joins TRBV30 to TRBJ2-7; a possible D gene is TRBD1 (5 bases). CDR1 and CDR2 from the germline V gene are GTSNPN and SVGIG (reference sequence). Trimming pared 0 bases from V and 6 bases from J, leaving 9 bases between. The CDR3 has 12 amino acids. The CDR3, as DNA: TGTGCCTGGAGTGTGGGGCCAGGCGAGCAGTACTTC. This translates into CAWSVGPGEQYF. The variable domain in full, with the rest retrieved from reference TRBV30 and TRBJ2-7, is SQTIHQWPATLVQPVGSPLSLECTVEGTSNPNLYWYRQAAGRGLQLLFYSVGIGQISSEVPQNLSASRPQDRQFILSSKKLLLSDSGFYLCAWSVGPGEQYFGPGTRLTVT.

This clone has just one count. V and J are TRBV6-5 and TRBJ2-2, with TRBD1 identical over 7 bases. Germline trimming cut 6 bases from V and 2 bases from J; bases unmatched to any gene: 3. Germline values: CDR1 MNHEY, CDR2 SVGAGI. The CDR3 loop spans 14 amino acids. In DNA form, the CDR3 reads TGTGCCAGCAGCCGACAGGGCAACACCGGGGAGCTGTTTTTT. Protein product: CASSRQGNTGELFF.

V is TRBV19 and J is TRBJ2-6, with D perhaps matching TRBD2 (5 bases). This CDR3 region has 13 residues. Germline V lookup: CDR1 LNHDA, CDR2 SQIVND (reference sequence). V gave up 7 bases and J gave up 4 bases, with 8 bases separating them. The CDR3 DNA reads TGTGCCAGTAACGGGAAAGGGGCCAACGTCCTGACTTTC. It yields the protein CASNGKGANVLTF.

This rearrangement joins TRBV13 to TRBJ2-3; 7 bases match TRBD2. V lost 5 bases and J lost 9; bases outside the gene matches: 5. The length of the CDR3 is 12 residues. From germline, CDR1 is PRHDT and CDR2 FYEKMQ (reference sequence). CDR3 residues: CASSIERGTQYF. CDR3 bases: TGTGCCAGCAGCATCGAGCGGGGCACGCAGTATTTT.

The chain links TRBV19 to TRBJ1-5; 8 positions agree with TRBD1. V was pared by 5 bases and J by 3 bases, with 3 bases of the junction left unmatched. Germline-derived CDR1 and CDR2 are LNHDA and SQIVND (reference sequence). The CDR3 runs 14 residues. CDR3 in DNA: TGTGCCAGTAGTCGGACAGGGAACAATCAGCCCCAGCATTTT. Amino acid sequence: CASSRTGNNQPQHF.

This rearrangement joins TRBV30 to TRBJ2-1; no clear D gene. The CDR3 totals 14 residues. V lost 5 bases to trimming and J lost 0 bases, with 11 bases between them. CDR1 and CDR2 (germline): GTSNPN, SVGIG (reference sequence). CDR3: CAWGIGSSYNEQFF. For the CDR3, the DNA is TGTGCCTGGGGAATCGGTAGCTCCTACAATGAGCAGTTCTTC.

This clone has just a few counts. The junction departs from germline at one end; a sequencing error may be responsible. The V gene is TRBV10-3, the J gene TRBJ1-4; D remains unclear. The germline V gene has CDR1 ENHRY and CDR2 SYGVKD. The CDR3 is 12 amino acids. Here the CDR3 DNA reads TGTGCCAACAGTGCAACTAATGAAAAACTGTTTTTT. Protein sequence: CANSATNEKLFF.

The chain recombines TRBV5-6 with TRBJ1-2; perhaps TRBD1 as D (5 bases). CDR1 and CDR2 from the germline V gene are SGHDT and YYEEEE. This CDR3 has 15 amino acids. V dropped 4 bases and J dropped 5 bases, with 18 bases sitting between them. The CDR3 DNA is TGTGCCAGCAGCGCATCGGCCAGGGCAGGGTATGGCTACACCTTC. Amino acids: CASSASARAGYGYTF. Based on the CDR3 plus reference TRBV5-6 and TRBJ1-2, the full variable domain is DAGVTQSPTHLIKTRGQQVTLRCSPKSGHDTVSWYQQALGQGPQFIFQYYEEEERQRGNFPDRFSGHQFPNYSSELNVNALLLGDSALYLCASSASARAGYGYTFGSGTRLTVV.

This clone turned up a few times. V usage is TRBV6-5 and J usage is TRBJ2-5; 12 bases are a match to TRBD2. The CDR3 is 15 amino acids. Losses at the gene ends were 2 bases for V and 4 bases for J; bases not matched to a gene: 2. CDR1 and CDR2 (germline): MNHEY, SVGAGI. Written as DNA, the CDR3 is TGTGCCAGCAGTTACGTGACTAGCGGGGGAGAGACCCAGTACTTC. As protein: CASSYVTSGGETQYF.

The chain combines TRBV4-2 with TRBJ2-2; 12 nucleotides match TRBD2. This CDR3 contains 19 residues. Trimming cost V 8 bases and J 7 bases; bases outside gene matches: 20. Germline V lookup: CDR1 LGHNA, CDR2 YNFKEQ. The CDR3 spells CASREGLAGGLISNGELFF. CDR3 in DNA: TGTGCCAGCCGCGAGGGTCTAGCGGGGGGGCTCATTAGCAACGGGGAGCTGTTTTTT.

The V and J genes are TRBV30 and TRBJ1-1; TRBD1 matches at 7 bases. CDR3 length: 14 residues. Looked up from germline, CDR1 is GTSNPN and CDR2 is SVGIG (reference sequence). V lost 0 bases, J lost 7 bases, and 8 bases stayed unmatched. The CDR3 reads CAWSVLAGGNEAFF. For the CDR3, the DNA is TGTGCCTGGAGTGTACTGGCAGGGGGGAATGAAGCTTTCTTT.

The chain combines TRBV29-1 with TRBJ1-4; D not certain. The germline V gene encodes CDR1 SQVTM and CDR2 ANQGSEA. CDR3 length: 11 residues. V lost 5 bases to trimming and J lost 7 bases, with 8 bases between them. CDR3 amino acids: CSVLGGEKLFF. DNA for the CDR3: TGCAGCGTTTTGGGCGGTGAAAAACTGTTTTTT.

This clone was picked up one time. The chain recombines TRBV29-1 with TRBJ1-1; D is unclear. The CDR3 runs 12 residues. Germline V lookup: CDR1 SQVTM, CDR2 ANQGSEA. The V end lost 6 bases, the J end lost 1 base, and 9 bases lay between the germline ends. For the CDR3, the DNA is TGCAGCGTAGAATATACGAACACTGAAGCTTTCTTT. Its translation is CSVEYTNTEAFF.

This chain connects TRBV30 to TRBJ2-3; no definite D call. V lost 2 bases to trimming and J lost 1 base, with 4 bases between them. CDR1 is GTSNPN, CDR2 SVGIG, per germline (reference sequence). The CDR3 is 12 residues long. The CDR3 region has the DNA TGTGCCTGGAGTTCTGGCACAGATACGCAGTATTTT. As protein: CAWSSGTDTQYF.

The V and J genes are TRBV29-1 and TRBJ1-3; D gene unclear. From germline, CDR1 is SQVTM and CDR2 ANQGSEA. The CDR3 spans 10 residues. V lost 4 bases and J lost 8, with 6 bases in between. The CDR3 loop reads CSVVGDTIYF. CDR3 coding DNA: TGCAGCGTTGTCGGGGACACCATATATTTT.

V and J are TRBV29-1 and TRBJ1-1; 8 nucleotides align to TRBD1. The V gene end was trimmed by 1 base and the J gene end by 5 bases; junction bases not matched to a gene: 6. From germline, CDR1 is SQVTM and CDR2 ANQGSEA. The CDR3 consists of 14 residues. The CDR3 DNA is TGCAGCGTTGAAGTCCTCAGGGGGCGTACTGAAGCTTTCTTT. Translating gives CSVEVLRGRTEAFF.

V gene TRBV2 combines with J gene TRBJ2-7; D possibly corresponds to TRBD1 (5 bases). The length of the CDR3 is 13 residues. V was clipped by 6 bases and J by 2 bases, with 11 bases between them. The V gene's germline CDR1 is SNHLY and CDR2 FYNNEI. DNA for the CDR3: TGTGCCAGCAGCAAGGACACCACCTACGAGCAGTACTTC. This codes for CASSKDTTYEQYF.

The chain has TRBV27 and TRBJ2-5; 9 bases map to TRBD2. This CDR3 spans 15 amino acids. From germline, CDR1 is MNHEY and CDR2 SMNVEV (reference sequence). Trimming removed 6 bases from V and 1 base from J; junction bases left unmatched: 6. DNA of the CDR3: TGTGCCAGCAGCTTAGCGGGGGAGACCCAAGAGACCCAGTACTTC. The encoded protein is CASSLAGETQETQYF.

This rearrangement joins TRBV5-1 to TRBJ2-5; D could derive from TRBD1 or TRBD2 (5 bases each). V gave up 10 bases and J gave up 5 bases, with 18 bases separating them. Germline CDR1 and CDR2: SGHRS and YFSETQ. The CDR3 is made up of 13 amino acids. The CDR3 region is CASWDGNEETQYF. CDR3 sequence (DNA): TGCGCCTCCTGGGACGGCAATGAGGAGACCCAGTACTTC.

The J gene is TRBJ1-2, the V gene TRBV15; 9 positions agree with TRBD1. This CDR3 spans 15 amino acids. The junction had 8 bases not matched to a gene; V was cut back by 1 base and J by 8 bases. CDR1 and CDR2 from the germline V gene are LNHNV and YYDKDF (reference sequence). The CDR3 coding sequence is TGTGCCACCAGCAGAGGTACAGGGGGCTTGGACGGCTACACCTTC. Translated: CATSRGTGGLDGYTF. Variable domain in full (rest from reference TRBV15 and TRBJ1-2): DAMVIQNPRYQVTQFGKPVTLSCSQTLNHNVMYWYQQKSSQAPKLLFHYYDKDFNNEADTPDNFQSRRPNTSFCFLDIRSPGLGDTAMYLCATSRGTGGLDGYTFGSGTRLTVV.

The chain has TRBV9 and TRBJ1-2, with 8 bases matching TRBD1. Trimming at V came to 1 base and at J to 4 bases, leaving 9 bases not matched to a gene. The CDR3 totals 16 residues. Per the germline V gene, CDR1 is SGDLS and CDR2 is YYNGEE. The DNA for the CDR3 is TGTGCCAGCAGCGTATCCAGTTCCGGGACAGGCTATGGCTACACCTTC. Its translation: CASSVSSSGTGYGYTF.

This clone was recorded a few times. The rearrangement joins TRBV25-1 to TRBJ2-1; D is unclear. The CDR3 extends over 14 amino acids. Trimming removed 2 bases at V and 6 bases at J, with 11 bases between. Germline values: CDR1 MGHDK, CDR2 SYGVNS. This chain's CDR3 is CASSERRPSNEQFF. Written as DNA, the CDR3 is TGTGCCAGCAGTGAACGGCGGCCCTCCAATGAGCAGTTCTTC.